The 9 T cell receptor beta chains listed next were all sequenced from one sample in a study of regulatory T cells. The primer mix had 52 TRBV and 13 TRBJ primers. Assay: immunoSEQ multiplex PCR; the TCRdb copy retains only in-frame clones and omits some. Among 17,000 or so clones listed, more than 90% were seen once. The material sequenced was CD8+ T cells sorted from blood. These receptors were collected from a person aged 18 to 35 with CD3G deficiency.

The chain links TRBV28 to TRBJ2-3; 9 bases are a match to TRBD2. Germline-derived CDR1 and CDR2 are MDHEN and SYDVKM. V trimming: 2 bases; J trimming: 2 bases; junction bases outside the gene matches: 5. The CDR3 covers 16 residues. Here the CDR3 DNA reads TGTGCCAGCAGTTTAGGGGCTAGCGGGACCACAGATACGCAGTATTTT. Protein sequence: CASSLGASGTTDTQYF.

The rearrangement links TRBV7-9 to TRBJ1-5; 10 positions agree with TRBD1. With 5 bases clipped from V and 5 bases from J, the junction kept 6 bases outside the gene matches. Germline V gives CDR1 SEHNR, CDR2 FQNEAQ (reference sequence). CDR3 length equals 15 residues. CDR3 amino acids: CASSAAGTGDQPQHF. The CDR3 nucleotides are TGTGCCAGCAGCGCGGCCGGGACAGGGGATCAGCCCCAGCATTTT.

The chain is built from TRBV11-2 and TRBJ2-7, with 9 bases identical to TRBD1. Trimming at V came to 3 bases and at J to 4 bases, leaving 4 bases not matched to a gene. The CDR3 totals 14 residues. Germline V gene data show CDR1 as SGHAT and CDR2 as FQNNGV. The CDR3 loop is CASSFGQGSYEQYF. In DNA, the CDR3 is TGTGCCAGCAGCTTTGGACAGGGGTCTTACGAGCAGTACTTC.

The CDR3 DNA reads TGTGCCAGCAGTCGGGCCCCGAATTCACCCCTCCACTTT. It yields the protein CASSRAPNSPLHF. The V gene is TRBV2, the J gene TRBJ1-6, with D hard to call. The CDR3 runs 13 residues. Trimming left V 5 bases short and J 7 bases short, with 9 bases between. Germline V gene sequence: CDR1 SNHLY, CDR2 FYNNEI.

The genes are TRBV7-1 and TRBJ2-1, with 10 bases aligning to TRBD2. TRBV7-1 is noted as an ORF with a role that remains uncertain. This CDR3 is built from 17 residues. Trimming took 6 bases from V and 5 from J; bases not matched to a gene: 13. Written as DNA, the CDR3 is TGTGCCAGCAGGACTCCCCCTCTAGCGGGGGCCAACAATGAGCAGTTCTTC. Translated, it gives CASRTPPLAGANNEQFF.

The chain is built from TRBV7-6 and TRBJ2-3; 12 bases agree with TRBD2. From germline, CDR1 is SGHVS and CDR2 FNYEAQ. The CDR3 covers 15 residues. V lost 2 bases to trimming and J lost 4 bases; unmatched junction nucleotides: 1. CDR3 region: CASSLLAGGADTQYF. As DNA, the CDR3 is TGTGCCAGCAGCTTACTAGCGGGGGGGGCAGATACGCAGTATTTT.

The V and J genes are TRBV4-1 and TRBJ2-5, with 16 bases identical to TRBD2. V shed 2 bases, J shed 5 bases, and the junction held 8 bases outside the gene matches. This CDR3 is 18 amino acids long. In germline, CDR1 is MGHRA, CDR2 YSYEKL. CDR3 sequence: CASSQLTGLAGGPETQYF. DNA of the CDR3: TGCGCCAGCAGCCAACTCACGGGACTAGCGGGGGGGCCTGAGACCCAGTACTTC.

The chain combines TRBV5-1 with TRBJ1-6; a weak D match, TRBD1 (6 bases). V shed 4 bases and J shed 7 bases, with 9 bases lying between them. The CDR3 has 13 residues. Germline V gives CDR1 SGHRS, CDR2 YFSETQ. The CDR3 DNA reads TGCGCCAGCAGCCTTGGGACAAATTCACCCCTCCACTTT. It specifies CASSLGTNSPLHF.

The chain couples TRBV6-1 to TRBJ2-7, with D possibly TRBD1 on 5 matching bases. V was pared by 4 bases and J by 3 bases, with 16 bases between. In germline, CDR1 is MNHNS, CDR2 SASEGT. CDR3 length: 15 amino acids. For the CDR3, the DNA is TGTGCCAGCAGTGTCGGAAGGGGCCTTGTCTACGAGCAGTACTTC. Encoded protein: CASSVGRGLVYEQYF.